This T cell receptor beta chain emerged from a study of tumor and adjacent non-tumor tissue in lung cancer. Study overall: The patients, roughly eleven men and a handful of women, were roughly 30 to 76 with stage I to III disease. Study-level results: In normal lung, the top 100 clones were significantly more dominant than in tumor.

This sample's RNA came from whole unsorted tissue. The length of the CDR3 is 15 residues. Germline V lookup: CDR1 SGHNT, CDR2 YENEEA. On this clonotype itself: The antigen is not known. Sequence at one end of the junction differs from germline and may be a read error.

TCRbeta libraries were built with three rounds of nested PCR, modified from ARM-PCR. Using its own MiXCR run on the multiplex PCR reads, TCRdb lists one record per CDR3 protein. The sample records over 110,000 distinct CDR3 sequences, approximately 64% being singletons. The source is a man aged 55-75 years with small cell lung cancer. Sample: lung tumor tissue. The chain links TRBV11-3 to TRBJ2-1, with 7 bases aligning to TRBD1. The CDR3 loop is CASSVTGEMLNEQFF. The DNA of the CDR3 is TGTGCAAGCAGCGTAACAGGGGAGATGCTCAATGAGCAGTTCTTC.